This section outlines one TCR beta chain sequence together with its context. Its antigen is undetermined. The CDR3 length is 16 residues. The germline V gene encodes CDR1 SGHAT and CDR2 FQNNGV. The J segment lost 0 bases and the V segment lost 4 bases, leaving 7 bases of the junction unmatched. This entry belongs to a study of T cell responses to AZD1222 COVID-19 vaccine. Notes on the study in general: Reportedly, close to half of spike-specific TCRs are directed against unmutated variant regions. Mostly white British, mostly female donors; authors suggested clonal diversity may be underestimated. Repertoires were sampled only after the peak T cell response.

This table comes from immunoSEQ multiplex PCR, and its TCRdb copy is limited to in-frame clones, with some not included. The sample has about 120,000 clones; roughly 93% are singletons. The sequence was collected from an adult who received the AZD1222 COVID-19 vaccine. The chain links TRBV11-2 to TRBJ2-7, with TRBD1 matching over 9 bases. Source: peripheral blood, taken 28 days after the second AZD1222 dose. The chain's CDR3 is CASSSGQGRLSYEQYF. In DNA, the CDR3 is TGTGCCAGCAGCTCCGGACAGGGGCGACTCTCCTACGAGCAGTACTTC.